The rows below give T cell receptor beta chains drawn from one sample of a study of T cell changes during pregnancy in multiple sclerosis. Assay used: immunoSEQ multiplex PCR; TCRdb lists only in-frame clones, some missing. This repertoire shows over 70,000 clones, 85% to 95% found once; its top ten account for 2% to 2.5%. Sequenced here: peripheral blood, sampled in the third trimester of pregnancy. The receptors derive from a female donor with multiple sclerosis, enrolled in a pregnancy study. CDR3s include the opening cysteine and the closing phenylalanine or tryptophan. The order of the fields is CDR3 length, J gene, D gene, clone size, V gene, CDR3 protein, CDR3 DNA. A D gene is named only where the DNA matches it firmly. Not all rows give a size; the values are once, few, many and, for expanded clones, a class.

15 TRBJ2-1 TRBD2 NA TRBV19 CASSMRTSGAIEQFF TGTGCCAGTAGTATGAGGACTAGCGGGGCAATTGAGCAGTTCTTC
15 TRBJ2-1 NA NA TRBV5-1 CASSLRSRGVNEQFF TGCGCCAGCAGCTTGCGCTCCAGGGGAGTGAATGAGCAGTTCTTC
15 TRBJ2-3 NA NA TRBV6-1 CASSESNFGTDTQYF TGTGCCAGCAGTGAATCGAACTTCGGGACAGATACGCAGTATTTT
16 TRBJ1-4 NA NA TRBV5-1 CASSYWGSATNEKLFF TGCGCCAGCAGCTACTGGGGTAGCGCAACTAATGAAAAACTGTTTTTT
17 TRBJ1-5 NA NA TRBV30 CAWSRDSQGFGNQPQHF TGTGCCTGGAGTCGGGACTCCCAAGGGTTTGGCAATCAGCCCCAGCATTTT
19 TRBJ1-1 TRBD1 NA TRBV6-1 CASSEEGQGRYARYTEAFF TGTGCCAGCAGTGAAGAGGGACAGGGCCGGTATGCTAGGTACACTGAAGCTTTCTTT
15 TRBJ2-7 NA few TRBV5-1 CASSAAPLSSYEQYF TGCGCCAGCAGCGCGGCTCCCCTAAGCTCCTACGAGCAGTACTTC
13 TRBJ2-2 NA once TRBV6-5 CASSPKYTGELFF TGTGCCAGCAGTCCCAAATACACCGGGGAGCTGTTTTTT
14 TRBJ2-3 NA NA TRBV27 CASSFSGVGNTQYF TGTGCCAGCAGTTTTTCCGGGGTGGGAAATACGCAGTATTTT
17 TRBJ2-7 TRBD1 NA TRBV4-1 CASSQDLGTGGPYEQYF TGCGCCAGCAGCCAAGATCTGGGGACAGGGGGCCCCTACGAGCAGTACTTC
15 TRBJ1-2 TRBD1 NA TRBV2 CASTPGGGASYGYTF TGTGCCAGCACGCCTGGAGGGGGCGCCTCCTATGGCTACACCTTC
15 TRBJ2-1 NA NA TRBV6-6 CASAKRVGADNEQFF TGTGCCAGCGCTAAACGGGTGGGAGCGGACAATGAGCAGTTCTTC
13 TRBJ2-1 TRBD2 NA TRBV29-1 CSVDRWTSGEQFF TGCAGCGTTGATAGGTGGACTAGCGGTGAGCAGTTCTTC
15 TRBJ1-1 NA NA TRBV7-9 CASSVGGAQSAEAFF TGTGCCAGCAGCGTGGGGGGGGCCCAAAGCGCTGAAGCTTTCTTT
15 TRBJ1-5 NA few TRBV6-1 CASSEALMSNQPQHF TGTGCCAGCAGTGAAGCTCTTATGAGCAATCAGCCCCAGCATTTT
16 TRBJ2-7 TRBD2 NA TRBV18 CASSPGLAGVLYEQYF TGTGCCAGCTCACCAGGTCTAGCGGGAGTGCTCTACGAGCAGTACTTC
13 TRBJ2-5 TRBD1 NA TRBV2 CARTGQGQETQYF TGTGCCCGGACTGGACAGGGGCAAGAGACCCAGTACTTC
16 TRBJ2-2 NA once TRBV5-4 CASSHGSGFNTGELFF TGTGCCAGCAGCCATGGTTCGGGGTTTAACACCGGGGAGCTGTTTTTT
15 TRBJ1-5 TRBD1 NA TRBV6-1 CASSEVGGFNQPQHF TGTGCCAGCAGTGAAGTAGGGGGCTTCAATCAGCCCCAGCATTTT
13 TRBJ1-5 NA NA TRBV6-1 CASTPQSNQPQHF TGTGCCAGCACCCCGCAGTCCAATCAGCCCCAGCATTTT
18 TRBJ2-7 TRBD1 NA TRBV2 CASSTDRGGAGRGYEQYF TGTGCCAGCAGCACCGACAGGGGGGGGGCGGGAAGAGGCTACGAGCAGTACTTC
15 TRBJ2-7 TRBD1 NA TRBV6-5 CASSRYRDRVYEQYF TGTGCCAGCAGCCGCTACCGGGACAGGGTGTACGAGCAGTACTTC
11 TRBJ2-7 NA NA TRBV14 CASSQVQEQYF TGTGCCAGCAGCCAAGTACAGGAGCAGTACTTC
12 TRBJ2-7 NA NA TRBV21-1 CASGREGHEQYF TGTGCCAGCGGCCGCGAGGGCCACGAGCAGTACTTC
13 TRBJ2-7 TRBD1 NA TRBV28 CASTGTGFYEQYF TGTGCCAGCACCGGGACAGGGTTCTACGAGCAGTACTTC
14 TRBJ1-5 NA NA TRBV28 CASSSPGLDQPQHF TGTGCCAGCAGCTCACCGGGACTTGACCAGCCCCAGCATTTT
18 TRBJ2-3 TRBD2 NA TRBV9 CASSVVETSGRWADTQYF TGTGCCAGCAGCGTAGTTGAGACTAGCGGGAGATGGGCAGATACGCAGTATTTT
14 TRBJ1-2 TRBD1 NA TRBV6-6 CATGTGPPDYGYTF TGTGCCACCGGGACAGGGCCCCCAGACTATGGCTACACCTTC